Below, one TCR beta chain is given with its context. Its antigen remains unknown. This specimen comes from a study of CD8 T cells in Susac syndrome. The study, taken as a whole, reports: The study's TCR sequencing and HLA analysis drew on a certain number of individuals. That number was acknowledged as relatively small.

0.5 to 1 ug RNA was reverse transcribed with random hexamers. The TCR beta CDR3 was amplified by immunoSEQ multiplex PCR across 54 Vbeta, 13 Jbeta. Using its own MiXCR run on the immunoSEQ multiplex PCR reads, TCRdb lists one record per CDR3 protein. The top ten hold roughly 0.3% of the sample, which has more than 95,000 distinct CDR3 sequences, 90% to 95% seen once. The ends were cut back, 5 bases at V and 0 bases at J, with 14 bases in the middle. The CDR3 runs to 16 residues. Germline V gene lookup returns CDR1 PRHDT and CDR2 FYEKMQ (reference sequence). TCR beta was sequenced from blood CD8+ and CD4+ T cells. Treatment-naive patients with stable or active relapsing-remitting disease were the multiple sclerosis controls.

The chain carries TRBV13 and TRBJ2-1, with a possible D match to TRBD1 (5 bases). Sequencing was done on a sample of CD8+ T cells from PBMCs. The TCR originated in a human donor with multiple sclerosis. CDR3 in DNA: TGTGCCAGCAGCAGTAGGGGCCACCACTCCTACAATGAGCAGTTCTTC. Translating gives CASSSRGHHSYNEQFF.